Listed below are T cell receptor beta chains from one sample, sequenced in a study of long-term antiretroviral therapy in people with HIV. TCRdb keeps only in-frame clones here, not all; method: immunoSEQ multiplex PCR. The table shows 25,000 to 35,000 clones, with roughly 92% occurring only once. The source material was unsorted PBMCs, sampled about 6.7 years after starting antiretroviral therapy. Source of these receptors: a middle-aged woman with HIV. Each CDR3 is given with its conserved first and last residue. A D gene is named only where the DNA matches it firmly. Size values are once, few and many counts, or a class for expanded clones, and some rows have none.

size	V	D	J	CDR3	DNA
few	TRBV27	-	TRBJ1-1	CASSPTPGTAEAFF	TGTGCCAGCAGTCCTACGCCCGGGACGGCCGAAGCTTTCTTT
-	TRBV5-1	-	TRBJ1-1	CASSSQNLNTEAFF	TGCGCCAGCAGCTCACAGAACTTGAACACTGAAGCTTTCTTT
-	TRBV19	TRBD1	TRBJ1-1	CASTSGQGALNTEAFF	TGTGCCAGTACCTCAGGACAGGGGGCCCTGAACACTGAAGCTTTCTTT
-	TRBV29-1	-	TRBJ1-2	CSVAESLNYGYTF	TGCAGCGTTGCCGAATCCCTGAACTATGGCTACACCTTC
-	TRBV27	-	TRBJ2-7	CASSLSGGQGRGEQYF	TGTGCCAGCAGTTTATCCGGGGGGCAGGGTCGAGGCGAGCAGTACTTC
-	TRBV5-4	-	TRBJ2-7	CASSLTSGPYEQYF	TGTGCCAGCAGCTTGACTTCAGGGCCCTACGAGCAGTACTTC
-	TRBV5-5	-	TRBJ2-3	CASSLETDTQYF	TGTGCCAGCAGCTTGGAGACAGATACGCAGTATTTT
-	TRBV6-1	-	TRBJ2-5	CASSRKLGEGETQYF	TGTGCCAGCAGCCGGAAGTTAGGGGAAGGGGAGACCCAGTACTTC
-	TRBV15	TRBD2	TRBJ2-3	CATSREAPGLAGSTDTQYF	TGTGCCACCAGCAGAGAGGCCCCGGGACTAGCGGGGAGCACAGATACGCAGTATTTT
-	TRBV10-3	-	TRBJ1-2	CAISGPGVYGYTF	TGTGCCATCAGTGGACCAGGGGTCTATGGCTACACCTTC
-	TRBV6-5	-	TRBJ2-1	CASTDVFNEQFF	TGTGCCAGCACCGACGTGTTTAATGAGCAGTTCTTC
once	TRBV14	-	TRBJ2-7	CASSQGDGTGLPNYEQYF	TGTGCCAGCAGCCAAGGGGATGGAACAGGGTTGCCTAATTACGAGCAGTACTTC
once	TRBV6-6	-	TRBJ1-1	CASSSFSRGDVTEAFF	TGTGCCAGCAGTTCCTTCTCCCGGGGGGATGTCACTGAAGCTTTCTTT
-	TRBV4-3	TRBD1	TRBJ2-6	CASSQSGTGFAGANVLTF	TGCGCCAGCAGCCAATCCGGGACAGGGTTCGCTGGGGCCAACGTCCTGACTTTC
-	TRBV5-1	-	TRBJ2-3	CASSLAYGASTDTQYF	TGCGCCAGCAGCTTGGCCTACGGCGCTAGCACAGATACGCAGTATTTT
-	TRBV6-6	-	TRBJ2-5	CASGHGGETQYF	TGTGCCAGCGGGCACGGGGGTGAGACCCAGTACTTC
-	TRBV5-1	TRBD1	TRBJ2-7	CASSLLPGQGLSSYEQYF	TGCGCCAGCAGCCTCCTCCCGGGACAGGGGTTGAGCTCCTACGAGCAGTACTTC
-	TRBV9	-	TRBJ1-4	CASSAFVEGNEKLFF	TGTGCCAGCAGCGCTTTCGTCGAGGGAAATGAAAAACTGTTTTTT
-	TRBV19	-	TRBJ1-5	CASSLWQATSNQPQHF	TGTGCCAGTTCCCTCTGGCAGGCAACTAGCAATCAGCCCCAGCATTTT
-	TRBV6-5	-	TRBJ2-4	CASSYDRNRNIQYF	TGTGCCAGCAGTTACGACAGGAATCGGAACATTCAGTACTTC
-	TRBV7-2	TRBD2	TRBJ2-1	CASSLARASGGAGNEQFF	TGTGCCAGCAGCTTAGCGCGGGCTAGCGGGGGGGCCGGGAATGAGCAGTTCTTC
-	TRBV5-4	TRBD1	TRBJ2-7	CASSVSGGHSYEQYF	TGTGCCAGCAGCGTCTCAGGGGGTCACTCCTACGAGCAGTACTTC
-	TRBV4-3	-	TRBJ2-3	CASSQERQDTQYF	TGCGCCAGCAGCCAAGAAAGGCAAGATACGCAGTATTTT
-	TRBV5-5	-	TRBJ1-1	CASSFRDTEAFF	TGTGCCAGCAGCTTTCGGGACACTGAAGCTTTCTTT
-	TRBV29-1	TRBD1	TRBJ1-1	CSVQGSDTEAFF	TGCAGCGTACAGGGGTCGGACACTGAAGCTTTCTTT
-	TRBV5-8	-	TRBJ2-2	CASTFSYTSNTGELFF	TGTGCCAGCACCTTCAGTTACACATCGAACACCGGGGAGCTGTTTTTT
-	TRBV5-1	-	TRBJ1-5	CASSLGQENQPQHF	TGCGCCAGCAGCTTGGGACAGGAGAATCAGCCCCAGCATTTT
-	TRBV6-5	-	TRBJ2-1	CATGGSPLRNEQFF	TGTGCCACGGGGGGCTCCCCCCTGAGGAATGAGCAGTTCTTC
once	TRBV25-1	-	TRBJ2-5	CASSERNGETQYF	TGTGCCAGCAGTGAGCGCAACGGGGAGACCCAGTACTTC
once	TRBV6-6	-	TRBJ2-1	CASSPSLGAEAFF	TGTGCCAGCAGTCCCTCCCTCGGGGCGGAGGCGTTCTTC
-	TRBV5-4	-	TRBJ2-1	CASSLMITGEQFF	TGTGCCAGCAGCTTGATGATTACAGGTGAGCAGTTCTTC
-	TRBV7-9	TRBD1	TRBJ1-3	CASSSNQGTGGKNTIYF	TGTGCCAGCAGCTCTAATCAAGGGACAGGGGGCAAAAACACCATATATTTT
-	TRBV19	-	TRBJ2-2	CASSIGTIGELFF	TGTGCCAGTAGTATAGGGACAATCGGGGAGCTGTTTTTT
-	TRBV2	-	TRBJ2-2	CASSRRGANTGELFF	TGTGCCAGCAGTCGCAGGGGTGCGAACACCGGGGAGCTGTTTTTT
-	TRBV4-3	-	TRBJ1-1	CASSQEVQGGTEAFF	TGCGCCAGCAGCCAAGAAGTACAAGGTGGCACTGAAGCTTTCTTT
-	TRBV9	-	TRBJ1-2	CASSPPVPNYGYTF	TGTGCCAGCAGCCCCCCCGTACCTAACTATGGCTACACCTTC
-	TRBV6-5	-	TRBJ1-1	CASSTTDSTEAFF	TGTGCCAGCAGTACGACAGACTCCACTGAAGCTTTCTTT
-	TRBV30	TRBD1	TRBJ2-2	CAWSPGQGAGELFF	TGTGCCTGGAGCCCGGGACAGGGGGCCGGGGAGCTGTTTTTT